A selection of T cell receptor beta chains follows, all from one sample in a study of T cells in localized non-small cell lung cancer. TCRdb's table, derived via immunoSEQ multiplex PCR, lists solely in-frame clones and lacks some. The sample includes about 2,300 clones, about 40% of them seen just once. The source was lymph node tissue, collected before any cancer treatment. The receptors derive from a male donor older than 55 with stage II squamous cell lung carcinoma. Each CDR3 is given with its conserved first and last residue. A D gene is named only where the DNA matches it firmly. Not every row has a clone size; where given, it reads once, few, many or a size class.

cdr3_nt,cdr3_aa,clone_size,d_call,v_call,j_call
TGTGCCAGCTCACCACAGGGTCGTAATGAGCAGTTCTTC,CASSPQGRNEQFF,NA,NA,TRBV18,TRBJ2-1
TGTGCCAGCAGTCCCTCCCGGACAGGGTGGGAGACCCAGTACTTC,CASSPSRTGWETQYF,NA,TRBD1,TRBV6-8,TRBJ2-5
TGTGCCACCACCCAGATGAGGAACACCGGGGAGCTGTTTTTT,CATTQMRNTGELFF,NA,NA,TRBV15,TRBJ2-2
TGCAGCGTTGTGTACCTCAACACTGAAGCTTTCTTT,CSVVYLNTEAFF,NA,NA,TRBV29-1,TRBJ1-1
TGTGCCAGCAGGGACGGAAGCTATGGCTACACCTTC,CASRDGSYGYTF,NA,NA,TRBV25-1,TRBJ1-2
TGTGCCAGCAGGGAGACAGCCGGAGAGCAGTACTTC,CASRETAGEQYF,few,NA,TRBV6-8,TRBJ2-7
TGTGCCTGGAGCCCGGGCTACAAAAACGAGCAGTACTTC,CAWSPGYKNEQYF,few,NA,TRBV30,TRBJ2-7
TGTGCCAGCTCACTAAGAACAGGGGCCCCTGAAGCTTTCTTT,CASSLRTGAPEAFF,NA,TRBD1,TRBV18,TRBJ1-1
TGTGCCAGCAGGACTAGCGGGAGGGGTGCAGATACGCAGTATTTT,CASRTSGRGADTQYF,NA,TRBD2,TRBV9,TRBJ2-3
TGTGCCTGGACCGAGGTCGGGCTTGGTGAAAAACTGTTTTTT,CAWTEVGLGEKLFF,few,NA,TRBV30,TRBJ1-4
TGTGCCAGCAGATTCGGGCAGGGCACTGAAGCTTTCTTT,CASRFGQGTEAFF,NA,NA,TRBV6-8,TRBJ1-1
TGTGCCAGCAGCGTAGGGACAGCTGGAAACACCATATATTTT,CASSVGTAGNTIYF,few,NA,TRBV9,TRBJ1-3
TGCAGCGTTGACGAGTTCGCCGCGAACACTGAAGCTTTCTTT,CSVDEFAANTEAFF,NA,NA,TRBV29-1,TRBJ1-1
TGTGCCAGCAGCTTAGTGGGGGGAGAAGAGACCCAGTACTTC,CASSLVGGEETQYF,medium-sized,NA,TRBV11-3,TRBJ2-5
TGTGCCAGCAGCTTGCCCCCGGGACAGGGTTCTGGGGCCAACGTCCTGACTTTC,CASSLPPGQGSGANVLTF,NA,TRBD1,TRBV11-3,TRBJ2-6
TGTGCCAGCAGCCGGGACAGAGAACCTTATGGCTACACCTTC,CASSRDREPYGYTF,NA,TRBD1,TRBV14,TRBJ1-2
TGCGCCAGCAGCCGTCACCGGGACCCGCGAGGCACAGATACGCAGTATTTT,CASSRHRDPRGTDTQYF,NA,NA,TRBV4-1,TRBJ2-3
TGTGCCAGTAGTATCACTCCTGACAGGGGCTACGAAGCTTTCTTT,CASSITPDRGYEAFF,NA,TRBD1,TRBV19,TRBJ1-1
TGTGCCAGCACCAGGGGGGGTTCCGACAACTATGGCTACACCTTC,CASTRGGSDNYGYTF,NA,TRBD1,TRBV28,TRBJ1-2
TGCAGCGTTGCTTACCGCTGGGACAGGGGCTACGAGCAGTACTTC,CSVAYRWDRGYEQYF,NA,TRBD1,TRBV29-1,TRBJ2-7
TGTGCCAGTAGTAGAGAGTCTATGAGCTACACCTTC,CASSRESMSYTF,NA,NA,TRBV19,TRBJ1-2
TGTGCCAGCAGTTACGAGGCAGACACCCTAAACACCATATATTTT,CASSYEADTLNTIYF,NA,NA,TRBV6-8,TRBJ1-3
TGTGCCAGCAGCCCCCGACCACAGGGGTTGAACGGGGAGCTGTTTTTT,CASSPRPQGLNGELFF,few,TRBD1,TRBV9,TRBJ2-2
TGTGCCAGCAGCTCGGATCCTCCCTACAATGAGCAGTTCTTC,CASSSDPPYNEQFF,NA,NA,TRBV11-3,TRBJ2-1
TGTGCCTGGAACCCGGGTGGGACTGAAGCTTTCTTT,CAWNPGGTEAFF,NA,NA,TRBV30,TRBJ1-1
TGTGCCTGGAAAGGACAGGGTGGCTTCTACGAGCAGTACTTC,CAWKGQGGFYEQYF,NA,TRBD1,TRBV30,TRBJ2-7
TGTGCCAGCAGTTACTCGGGGGGCATCAACACTGAAGCTTTCTTT,CASSYSGGINTEAFF,few,NA,TRBV6-8,TRBJ1-1
TGTGCCAGTAGTATCATCGGGAGCCGCACAGATACGCAGTATTTT,CASSIIGSRTDTQYF,NA,NA,TRBV19,TRBJ2-3